Following are 32 T cell receptor beta chains from one sample sequenced in a study of T cell responses to AZD1222 COVID-19 vaccine. Method: immunoSEQ multiplex PCR; TCRdb's copy keeps in-frame clones and lacks some. Of 250,000 to 300,000 clones listed, almost 95% are singletons. Sample: peripheral blood, taken 28 days after the second AZD1222 dose. These receptors all come from an adult who received the AZD1222 COVID-19 vaccine.

This rearrangement joins TRBV5-1 to TRBJ1-5; D ambiguous. Trimming took off 0 bases at V and 2 bases at J, with 9 bases between the two ends. The CDR3 loop spans 15 amino acids. Germline V lookup: CDR1 SGHRS, CDR2 YFSETQ. The CDR3 here is CASSLEGRGNQPQHF. CDR3 nucleotides: TGCGCCAGCAGCTTGGAAGGAAGGGGCAATCAGCCCCAGCATTTT.

The chain links TRBV4-2 to TRBJ2-2; D perhaps matches TRBD1 (5 bases). Trimming left V 2 bases short and J 2 bases short, with 6 bases between. The CDR3 totals 14 residues. The germline CDR1 and CDR2 sequences are LGHNA and YNFKEQ. CDR3 loop: CASSQQGNTGELFF. Written as DNA, the CDR3 is TGTGCCAGCAGCCAACAGGGTAACACCGGGGAGCTGTTTTTT.

This clone was found once. The chain combines TRBV7-8 with TRBJ1-1, with TRBD1 as a possible D gene (5 bases). Trimming cost V 2 bases and J 5 bases, with 18 bases left between them. Looked up from germline, CDR1 is SGHVS and CDR2 is FQNEAQ. This CDR3 spans 16 amino acids. The CDR3 loop reads CASSLRWGSPGTEAFF. The CDR3 DNA follows: TGTGCCAGCAGCTTAAGGTGGGGGTCCCCCGGGACTGAAGCTTTCTTT.

The rearrangement joins TRBV7-3 to TRBJ2-6, with TRBD2 identical over 8 bases. V trimming: 5 bases; J trimming: 0 bases; junction bases outside the gene matches: 3. This CDR3 is 16 amino acids long. Germline values: CDR1 SGHTA, CDR2 FQGTGA. This CDR3 reads CASSPGGGSGANVLTF. CDR3 DNA: TGTGCCAGCAGCCCCGGGGGGGGCTCTGGGGCCAACGTCCTGACTTTC.

The chain is built from TRBV3-1 (or the pseudogene TRBV3-2) and TRBJ2-5; 9 positions agree with TRBD2. Germline-derived CDR1 and CDR2 are LGHDT and YNNKEL (reference sequence). After removal of 4 bases from V and 4 bases from J, the junction contained 4 bases not matched to a gene. The CDR3 has 14 residues. This chain's CDR3 is CASSPGLAPETQYF. The CDR3 nucleotides are TGTGCCAGCAGCCCCGGACTAGCGCCAGAGACCCAGTACTTC.

The V gene is TRBV4-3, the J gene TRBJ2-3; D is possibly TRBD2 (7 bases). The germline gives CDR1 LGHNA, CDR2 YSLEER. The CDR3 covers 17 residues. V lost 0 bases and J 7 bases, leaving 20 bases between the germline ends. Here the CDR3 reads CASSQENNIRGGNTQYF. DNA of the CDR3: TGCGCCAGCAGCCAAGAAAATAATATTAGGGGGGGTAATACGCAGTATTTT.

This clone was seen a single time. The chain recombines TRBV25-1 with TRBJ1-1; no firm D call. The CDR3 is 14 residues long. V lost 6 bases and J 4 bases, leaving 15 bases between the germline ends. The germline CDR1 and CDR2 sequences are MGHDK and SYGVNS. CDR3 coding DNA: TGTGCCAGCAGGGAGACGGCTTTTGGCACTGAAGCTTTCTTT. It specifies CASRETAFGTEAFF.

V gene TRBV6-5 combines with J gene TRBJ2-7; the D is unclear. Germline V gives CDR1 MNHEY, CDR2 SVGAGI. The germline V and J ends were trimmed by 6 bases and 1 base, with 13 bases remaining between them. The CDR3 spans 14 residues. The CDR3 DNA follows: TGTGCCAGCAGAACATACGACGGATCCTACGAGCAGTACTTC. Translation gives CASRTYDGSYEQYF.

V usage is TRBV2 and J usage is TRBJ1-2; tentatively, D is TRBD1 (6 bases). Germline CDR1 SNHLY, CDR2 FYNNEI. The CDR3 is 14 residues long. V lost 6 bases and J 8 bases, leaving 19 bases between the germline ends. The CDR3: CASSEGSRGEGYTF. In nucleotides, the CDR3 is TGTGCCAGCAGCGAGGGGAGCAGGGGAGAAGGCTACACCTTC.

This chain connects TRBV24-1 to TRBJ2-3; TRBD1 matches at 7 bases. The V gene's germline CDR1 is KGHDR and CDR2 SFDVKD. Trimming cost V 4 bases and J 5 bases; bases outside gene matches: 11. This CDR3 spans 16 amino acids. The CDR3 spells CATSDLERGLGDTQYF. CDR3 coding DNA: TGTGCCACCAGTGACCTCGAGAGGGGGCTAGGAGATACGCAGTATTTT.

The chain recombines TRBV7-3 with TRBJ2-3, with D perhaps TRBD2 (6 bases). The V and J ends lost 6 bases and 6 bases respectively, with 13 bases between them. Per the germline V gene, CDR1 is SGHTA and CDR2 is FQGTGA. The CDR3 covers 13 residues. Here the CDR3 DNA reads TGTGCCAGCAGTCCCGGGGGAGTGGATACGCAGTATTTT. Translation: CASSPGGVDTQYF.

The chain combines TRBV5-6 with TRBJ1-5; D is undetermined. Between the trimmed V and J ends, which lost 1 base and 5 bases, there was a span of 7 bases. The CDR3 length is 13 residues. Germline loops: CDR1 SGHDT, CDR2 YYEEEE. The CDR3 region is CASSLPGDQPQHF. For the CDR3, the DNA is TGTGCCAGCAGCTTGCCGGGTGATCAGCCCCAGCATTTT.

The chain recombines TRBV7-8 with TRBJ1-6, with D hard to call. The germline gives CDR1 SGHVS, CDR2 FQNEAQ. Trimming shortened V by 1 base and J by 0 bases, and 13 bases separated the two germline ends. The length of the CDR3 is 18 residues. In DNA, the CDR3 is TGTGCCAGCAGCTTAGGATCGTTAGCGAGCTCCTATAATTCACCCCTCCACTTT. Translated: CASSLGSLASSYNSPLHF. The full variable domain, rest sourced from reference TRBV7-8 and TRBJ1-6, is GAGVSQSPRYKVAKRGQDVALRCDPISGHVSLFWYQQALGQGPEFLTYFQNEAQLDKSGLPSDRFFAERPEGSVSTLKIQRTQQEDSAVYLCASSLGSLASSYNSPLHFGNGTRLTVT.

The chain combines TRBV4-3 with TRBJ1-1; a possible D gene is TRBD1 (6 bases). The V end lost 3 bases, the J end lost 1 base, and 18 bases lay between the germline ends. From germline, CDR1 is LGHNA and CDR2 YSLEER. This CDR3 has 17 residues. Here the CDR3 DNA reads TGCGCCAGCAGCCACACCGTAAACAGGGCGTCGAACACTGAAGCTTTCTTT. Its protein is CASSHTVNRASNTEAFF.

V is TRBV28 and J is TRBJ2-3, with D hard to call. In germline, CDR1 is MDHEN, CDR2 SYDVKM. Trimming left V 6 bases short and J 0 bases short, with 7 bases between. This CDR3 region has 13 residues. The CDR3 here is CASRLGSTDTQYF. The CDR3 DNA is TGTGCCAGCAGGCTCGGGAGCACAGATACGCAGTATTTT. Together with reference TRBV28 and TRBJ2-3, the CDR3 gives the full variable domain: DVKVTQSSRYLVKRTGEKVFLECVQDMDHENMFWYRQDPGLGLRLIYFSYDVKMKEKGDIPEGYSVSREKKERFSLILESASTNQTSMYLCASRLGSTDTQYFGPGTRLTVL.

This clone has a single count. J is TRBJ1-1 and V is TRBV4-1, with 8 bases identical to TRBD1. The CDR3 runs 17 residues. Trimming removed 5 bases from V and 1 base from J; junction bases left unmatched: 12. Germline V lookup: CDR1 MGHRA, CDR2 YSYEKL. The CDR3 here is CASSEAYPGGSNTEAFF. The CDR3 nucleotides are TGCGCCAGCAGCGAAGCCTACCCAGGGGGCTCGAACACTGAAGCTTTCTTT.

This rearrangement joins TRBV2 to TRBJ2-2; 10 bases agree with TRBD1. From germline, CDR1 is SNHLY and CDR2 FYNNEI. V lost 7 bases to trimming and J lost 5 bases; unmatched junction nucleotides: 10. The CDR3 runs to 16 residues. CDR3 residues: CASNYAGTGVTGELFF. Written as DNA, the CDR3 is TGTGCCAGCAATTACGCCGGGACAGGGGTGACCGGGGAGCTGTTTTTT.

The chain uses TRBV5-4 and TRBJ2-2; TRBD1 matches 7 bases. The length of the CDR3 is 15 residues. CDR1 is SGHNT and CDR2 is YYREEE in the germline V gene (reference sequence). The V gene end was trimmed by 7 bases and the J gene end by 2 bases; junction bases not matched to a gene: 8. The CDR3 sequence: CASRDGTVNTGELFF. DNA of the CDR3: TGTGCCAGCCGGGATGGGACAGTCAACACCGGGGAGCTGTTTTTT.

CDR3 in amino acids: CASSLLGTGGEQYF. Here the CDR3 DNA reads TGTGCCAGCAGTTTACTTGGGACAGGGGGGGAGCAGTACTTC. The chain couples TRBV27 to TRBJ2-7, with TRBD1 identical over 11 bases. The CDR3 sequence is 14 residues long. Germline lookup yields CDR1 MNHEY and CDR2 SMNVEV (reference sequence). V shed 2 bases, J shed 7 bases, and the junction held 4 bases outside the gene matches.

CDR3 bases: TGTGCCAGCAGGACATCGAACACCGGGGAGCTGTTTTTT. Translating gives CASRTSNTGELFF. The chain has TRBV27 and TRBJ2-2; D is undetermined. Trimming removed 6 bases from V and 0 bases from J, with 5 bases in between. This CDR3 contains 13 residues. In germline, CDR1 is MNHEY, CDR2 SMNVEV (reference sequence).

The genes are TRBV6-2 or TRBV6-3 and TRBJ2-2; 10 bases are shared with TRBD2. The CDR3 is made up of 18 amino acids. Losses at the gene ends were 0 bases for V and 3 bases for J; bases not matched to a gene: 7. Germline CDR1 reads MNHEY; CDR2 reads SVGEGT. CDR3 amino acids: CASSYSKIAGGDTGELFF. DNA for the CDR3: TGTGCCAGCAGTTACTCGAAGATAGCGGGAGGCGACACCGGGGAGCTGTTTTTT.

The V call is TRBV7-9, the J call TRBJ2-2; D gene uncertain. V was trimmed by 5 bases and J by 6 bases, leaving 10 bases between them. CDR3 length: 13 amino acids. Germline V gene data show CDR1 as SEHNR and CDR2 as FQNEAQ (reference sequence). The CDR3, as DNA: TGTGCCAGCAGCCCCAGACACGCCGGGGAGCTGTTTTTT. Its protein is CASSPRHAGELFF.

In DNA, the CDR3 is TGCGCCAGCAGCTTGATGGCCGGGACAGGAGTCTATGGCTACACCTTC. Its protein product is CASSLMAGTGVYGYTF. V usage is TRBV5-1 and J usage is TRBJ1-2; 8 bases agree with TRBD1. Germline V gene lookup returns CDR1 SGHRS and CDR2 YFSETQ. Losses at the gene ends were 1 base for V and 4 bases for J; bases not matched to a gene: 9. CDR3 length: 16 residues.

This rearrangement joins TRBV7-3 to TRBJ2-7, with D tentatively TRBD2 (6 bases). CDR1 and CDR2 from the germline V gene are SGHTA and FQGTGA. V was trimmed by 1 base and J by 2 bases, leaving 21 bases between them. The CDR3 is 18 residues long. As DNA, the CDR3 is TGTGCCAGCAGCTTAAACCCTCGGGACTCCTGGGGAGCCTACGAGCAGTACTTC. This encodes CASSLNPRDSWGAYEQYF.

The J gene is TRBJ2-5, the V gene TRBV3-1 (or the pseudogene TRBV3-2), with 7 bases lining up with TRBD2. CDR1 LGHDT and CDR2 YNNKEL come from the germline V gene (reference sequence). The CDR3 is 15 residues long. V gave up 3 bases and J gave up 1 base; unmatched junction bases: 5. Here the CDR3 reads CASSQFAGVQETQYF. The CDR3, as DNA: TGTGCCAGCAGCCAGTTCGCGGGGGTCCAAGAGACCCAGTACTTC.

The rearrangement links TRBV28 to TRBJ2-6; D possibly corresponds to TRBD2 (6 bases). V gave up 4 bases and J gave up 4 bases, with 11 bases separating them. Germline loops: CDR1 MDHEN, CDR2 SYDVKM. This CDR3 is built from 15 residues. This chain's CDR3 is CASSSSGLGANVLTF. CDR3 nucleotides: TGTGCCAGCAGTTCCTCGGGACTCGGGGCCAACGTCCTGACTTTC.

The V gene is TRBV6-5, the J gene TRBJ1-3; 7 bases line up with TRBD1. Per the germline V gene, CDR1 is MNHEY and CDR2 is SVGAGI. Trimming took 6 bases from V and 3 from J; bases not matched to a gene: 2. The CDR3 is made up of 13 amino acids. The CDR3 loop reads CASRRQGGNTIYF. Here the CDR3 DNA reads TGTGCCAGCAGGAGACAGGGTGGAAACACCATATATTTT.

This sequence joins TRBV7-8 and TRBJ1-1; no reliable D call. V lost 5 bases to trimming and J lost 1 base, with 11 bases between them. From germline, CDR1 is SGHVS and CDR2 FQNEAQ. CDR3 length: 14 residues. CDR3 amino acids: CASSTREGNTEAFF. For the CDR3, the DNA is TGTGCCAGCAGCACTCGGGAGGGGAACACTGAAGCTTTCTTT.

The CDR3 sequence: CASSLEAGNTGELFF. The CDR3 nucleotides read TGTGCCAGCAGCTTAGAGGCAGGGAACACCGGGGAGCTGTTTTTT. V gene TRBV7-2 combines with J gene TRBJ2-2; D not resolved. This CDR3 is 15 amino acids long. CDR1 is SGHTA and CDR2 is FQGNSA in the germline V gene. V gave up 1 base and J gave up 1 base, with 7 bases separating them.

This chain uses TRBV6-5 with TRBJ2-7; 10 bases are a match to TRBD2. V was clipped by 0 bases and J by 4 bases; unmatched bases: 3. CDR1 is MNHEY, CDR2 SVGAGI, per germline. CDR3 length: 15 amino acids. The CDR3 DNA follows: TGTGCCAGCAGTTACTCGCTAGCGGGAGTGTACGAGCAGTACTTC. The encoded protein is CASSYSLAGVYEQYF.

The chain uses TRBV7-3 and TRBJ2-2; TRBD1 or TRBD2 may be the D gene (5 bases each). Germline CDR1 reads SGHTA; CDR2 reads FQGTGA. The CDR3 has 17 residues. V was pared by 5 bases and J by 1 base, with 17 bases between. The CDR3 nucleotides read TGTGCCAGCAGCCCCTCTACCGGGACGCAGAACACCGGGGAGCTGTTTTTT. Translating it yields CASSPSTGTQNTGELFF.

This clone occurred once. The chain recombines TRBV9 with TRBJ1-2, with D possibly TRBD1 on 5 matching bases. Trimming pared 4 bases from V and 1 base from J, leaving 20 bases between. The CDR3 consists of 17 residues. Looked up from germline, CDR1 is SGDLS and CDR2 is YYNGEE. CDR3 sequence (DNA): TGTGCCAGCAGCCCGATCGGGCAGGGACTGAATAACTATGGCTACACCTTC. Amino acids: CASSPIGQGLNNYGYTF.